Listed here are 2 T cell receptor beta chains from one sample, sequenced in a study of blood T cell repertoires in COVID-19. The data were produced by immunoSEQ multiplex PCR, yet TCRdb's version contains in-frame clones alone and is incomplete. Of about 77,000 clones in the sample, roughly nine tenths are singletons; the top ten hold approximately 15%. The sequencing input was peripheral blood. The receptor source for this set is a woman older than 75 with active or convalescent COVID-19.

The V and J genes are TRBV9 and TRBJ1-1; D is unclear. The CDR3 has 14 amino acids. Trimming pared 0 bases from V and 5 bases from J, leaving 11 bases between. Germline loops: CDR1 SGDLS, CDR2 YYNGEE. Here the CDR3 reads CASSVGNHKTEAFF. The CDR3, as DNA: TGTGCCAGCAGCGTAGGAAACCACAAGACTGAAGCTTTCTTT.

The J gene is TRBJ1-6, the V gene TRBV11-1; D not resolved. The germline CDR1 and CDR2 sequences are SGHAT and FQDESV (reference sequence). Deletions cut 8 bases from V and 7 bases from J, with 12 bases between. There are 13 residues in the CDR3. This CDR3 is CASGPGWNSPLHF. The CDR3 nucleotides read TGTGCCAGCGGCCCCGGGTGGAATTCACCCCTCCACTTT.